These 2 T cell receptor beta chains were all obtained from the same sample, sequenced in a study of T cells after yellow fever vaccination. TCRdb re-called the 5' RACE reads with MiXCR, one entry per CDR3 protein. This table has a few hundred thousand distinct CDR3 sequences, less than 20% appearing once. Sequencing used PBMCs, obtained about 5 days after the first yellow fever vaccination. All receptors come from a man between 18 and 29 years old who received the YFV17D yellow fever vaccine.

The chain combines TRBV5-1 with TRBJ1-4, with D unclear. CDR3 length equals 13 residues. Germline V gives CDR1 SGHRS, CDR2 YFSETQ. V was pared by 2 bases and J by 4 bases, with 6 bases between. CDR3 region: CASSFRINEKLFF. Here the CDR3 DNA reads TGCGCCAGCAGCTTTCGAATTAATGAAAAACTGTTTTTT.

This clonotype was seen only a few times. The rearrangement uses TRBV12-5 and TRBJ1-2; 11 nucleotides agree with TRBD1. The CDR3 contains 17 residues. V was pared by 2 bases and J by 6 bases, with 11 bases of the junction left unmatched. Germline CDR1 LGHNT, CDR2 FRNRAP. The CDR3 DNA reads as TGTGCTAGTGGTTTGAGGACAGGGGGCGCGTCGATCGATGGCTACACCTTC. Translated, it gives CASGLRTGGASIDGYTF.